Listed here is a single T cell receptor (beta chain). Per the study methods: Reference gene primer amplification gave nucleated cell count estimates. Sequencing used immunoSEQ multiplex PCR; TCRdb keeps in-frame clones, though not all of them. The DNA was the basis for D and trimming; V, J and clone size are from that table. The sample lists roughly 200,000 clones, 84% occurring once. This entry belongs to a study of blood T cell repertoires in COVID-19. Whole-study context: Material from acute and convalescent COVID-19 was sourced from the United States, Italy and Spain. The analysed material was cDNA or gDNA that came from T cells, B-cell-depleted T cells, or PBMCs.

The CDR3 totals 16 residues. The V gene end was trimmed by 3 bases and the J gene end by 11 bases; junction bases not matched to a gene: 15. Per the germline V gene, CDR1 is SGHNT and CDR2 is YYREEE (reference sequence). This receptor was obtained from a human donor in a cohort sampled during active COVID-19. The rearrangement links TRBV5-4 to TRBJ2-3, with 10 bases matching TRBD2. The sample was peripheral blood. CDR3: CASSSRRASGSHRQYF. In DNA form, the CDR3 reads TGTGCCAGCAGCTCCCGGCGGGCTAGCGGGAGTCACAGGCAGTATTTT.